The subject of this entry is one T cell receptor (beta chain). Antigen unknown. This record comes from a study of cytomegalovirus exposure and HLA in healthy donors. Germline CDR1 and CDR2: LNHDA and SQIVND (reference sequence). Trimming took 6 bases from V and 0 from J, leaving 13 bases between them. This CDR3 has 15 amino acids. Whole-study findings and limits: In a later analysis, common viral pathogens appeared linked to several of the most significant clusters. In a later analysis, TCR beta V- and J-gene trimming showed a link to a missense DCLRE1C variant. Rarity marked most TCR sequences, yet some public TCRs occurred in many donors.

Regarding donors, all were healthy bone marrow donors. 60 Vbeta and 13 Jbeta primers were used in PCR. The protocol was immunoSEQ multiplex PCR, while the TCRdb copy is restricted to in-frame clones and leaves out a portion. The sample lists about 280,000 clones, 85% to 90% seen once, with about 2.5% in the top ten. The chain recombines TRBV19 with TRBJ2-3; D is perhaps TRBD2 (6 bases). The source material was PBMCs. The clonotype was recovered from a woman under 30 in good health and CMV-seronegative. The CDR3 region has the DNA TGTGCCAGTAGCGGGGACTGGAAGAGCACAGATACGCAGTATTTT. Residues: CASSGDWKSTDTQYF.